The 24 T cell receptor beta chains below all came from one sample that was sequenced in a study of blood T cell repertoires in COVID-19. Generated by immunoSEQ multiplex PCR, the TCRdb table keeps only in-frame clones and is missing some. This repertoire shows fewer than 250,000 clones, around 80% found once; its top ten account for about 8%. Material: peripheral blood. The receptors here all came from a woman aged 60-75 years with COVID-19, enrolled during active disease.

In this sample, this clone turned up once. The chain has TRBV7-2 and TRBJ1-1, with a tentative D call TRBD1 (5 bases). Per germline, CDR1 SGHTA and CDR2 FQGNSA. CDR3 length: 14 amino acids. V lost 1 base, J lost 8 bases, and 14 bases lay in between. The CDR3, as DNA: TGTGCCAGCAGCTTAGGTGCTTATCGGGGGGAAGCTTTCTTT. Amino acid sequence: CASSLGAYRGEAFF.

V usage is TRBV7-9 and J usage is TRBJ1-2, with TRBD1 matching 10 bases. The germline CDR1 and CDR2 sequences are SEHNR and FQNEAQ (reference sequence). The V segment lost 1 base and the J segment 0 bases; nucleotides outside the gene matches: 2. This CDR3 region has 16 residues. In DNA, the CDR3 is TGTGCCAGCAGCTTAGGGGACAGGGGACCTAACTATGGCTACACCTTC. Encoded protein: CASSLGDRGPNYGYTF. The variable domain in full, completed from reference TRBV7-9 and TRBJ1-2, reads DTGVSQNPRHKITKRGQNVTFRCDPISEHNRLYWYRQTLGQGPEFLTYFQNEAQLEKSRLLSDRFSAERPKGSFSTLEIQRTEQGDSAMYLCASSLGDRGPNYGYTFGSGTRLTVV.

This sequence joins TRBV7-2 and TRBJ2-1, with D possibly TRBD1 on 5 matching bases. Trimming shortened V by 2 bases and J by 0 bases, and 14 bases separated the two germline ends. CDR1 is SGHTA and CDR2 is FQGNSA in the germline V gene. This CDR3 comprises 17 residues. The CDR3 bases are TGTGCCAGCAGCTTACCAGGGTTCTTCAGCTCCTACAATGAGCAGTTCTTC. It encodes CASSLPGFFSSYNEQFF.

This chain uses TRBV25-1 with TRBJ2-1, with a possible D match to TRBD2 (6 bases). Trimming shortened V by 3 bases and J by 4 bases, and 22 bases separated the two germline ends. Germline-derived CDR1 and CDR2 are MGHDK and SYGVNS. The CDR3 spans 18 residues. CDR3 sequence: CASSDPLKATGDYNEQFF. Here the CDR3 DNA reads TGTGCCAGCAGTGACCCCCTAAAGGCAACGGGAGATTACAATGAGCAGTTCTTC.

This chain joins TRBV25-1 and TRBJ1-3; a possible D gene is TRBD1 (6 bases). V shed 7 bases and J shed 0 bases, with 13 bases lying between them. Per the germline V gene, CDR1 is MGHDK and CDR2 is SYGVNS. There are 15 residues in the CDR3. The CDR3 DNA is TGTGCCAGCAATTCACAGGGAGACTCTGGAAACACCATATATTTT. It translates to CASNSQGDSGNTIYF.

This clone was recorded once. CDR3 loop: CASSYDLDLAGVYNEQFF. CDR3 DNA sequence: TGTGCCAGCAGTTACGACCTGGATCTAGCGGGAGTTTACAATGAGCAGTTCTTC. This chain uses TRBV6-2 or TRBV6-3 with TRBJ2-1; 10 bases agree with TRBD2. There are 18 residues in the CDR3. Germline V gives CDR1 MNHEY, CDR2 SVGEGT. The V and J ends lost 2 bases and 4 bases, in that order; junction bases with no gene match: 11.

This rearrangement joins TRBV27 to TRBJ1-1; 10 bases match TRBD1. The CDR3 length is 15 residues. Germline CDR1 and CDR2: MNHEY and SMNVEV (reference sequence). V gave up 7 bases and J gave up 0 bases; unmatched junction bases: 5. CDR3 DNA sequence: TGTGCCAGCACGGGACAGGGGAATATGAACACTGAAGCTTTCTTT. Its protein is CASTGQGNMNTEAFF.

The chain combines TRBV7-3 with TRBJ2-2; maybe TRBD2 (7 bases). Germline V gene data show CDR1 as SGHTA and CDR2 as FQGTGA. Trimming left V 3 bases short and J 4 bases short, with 15 bases between. The CDR3 sequence is 16 residues long. The CDR3: CASSFRGLGGTGELFF. Written as DNA, the CDR3 is TGTGCCAGCAGCTTCCGTGGACTAGGGGGCACCGGGGAGCTGTTTTTT.

The chain's CDR3 is CAWSTGREGTYEQYF. Here the CDR3 DNA reads TGTGCCTGGAGTACCGGGCGGGAGGGGACCTACGAGCAGTACTTC. The gene calls are TRBV30 and TRBJ2-7; 9 nucleotides align to TRBD2. Germline V lookup: CDR1 GTSNPN, CDR2 SVGIG (reference sequence). CDR3 length equals 15 residues. J was trimmed by 2 bases and V by 2 bases; bases with no gene match: 7.

The J gene is TRBJ2-7, the V gene TRBV15; 14 nucleotides line up with TRBD2. CDR1 and CDR2 from the germline V gene are LNHNV and YYDKDF (reference sequence). With 0 bases clipped from V and 2 bases from J, the junction kept 6 bases outside the gene matches. The CDR3 runs to 18 residues. DNA of the CDR3: TGTGCCACCAGCAGAGATCCGCCGGGACTAGCGGGGGCCTACGAGCAGTACTTC. Its translation is CATSRDPPGLAGAYEQYF.

The rearrangement uses TRBV25-1 and TRBJ2-5; D unresolved. CDR1 is MGHDK, CDR2 SYGVNS, per germline. The CDR3 sequence is 14 residues long. Trimming pared 8 bases from V and 0 bases from J, leaving 13 bases between. The CDR3 region has the DNA TGTGCCAGCTCCCAAGCTAGGCACCAAGAGACCCAGTACTTC. Its translation: CASSQARHQETQYF.

The V gene is TRBV24-1, the J gene TRBJ2-3, with TRBD1 matching 7 bases. V shed 4 bases and J 3 bases; nucleotides not matched to a gene: 12. CDR1 is KGHDR, CDR2 SFDVKD, per germline. This CDR3 spans 17 amino acids. CDR3 region: CATSENRGVGRTDTQYF. The CDR3 coding sequence is TGTGCCACCAGTGAGAACAGGGGAGTTGGTAGGACAGATACGCAGTATTTT.

This CDR3 reads CASSLFFRGLATTNTEAFF. CDR3 bases: TGTGCCAGCAGTTTATTTTTTCGGGGTTTGGCAACTACGAACACTGAAGCTTTCTTT. The gene calls are TRBV28 and TRBJ1-1; D not resolved. Germline CDR1 and CDR2: MDHEN and SYDVKM. This CDR3 comprises 19 residues. V shed 1 base and J shed 1 base, with 22 bases lying between them.

The gene calls are TRBV19 and TRBJ1-2; D remains ambiguous. V gave up 5 bases and J gave up 7 bases, with 17 bases separating them. The CDR3 sequence is 14 residues long. The germline V gene encodes CDR1 LNHDA and CDR2 SQIVND (reference sequence). CDR3 in DNA: TGTGCCAGTAGTGTCAATGCGGGTACTTCTGGCTACACCTTC. Translation gives CASSVNAGTSGYTF.

The CDR3 sequence: CASSRGIYGYTF. The DNA for the CDR3 is TGTGCCAGCAGCCGGGGAATCTATGGCTACACCTTC. The V gene is TRBV11-2, the J gene TRBJ1-2; D ambiguous. The CDR3 sequence is 12 residues long. Germline-derived CDR1 and CDR2 are SGHAT and FQNNGV. V lost 5 bases and J lost 4, with 8 bases in between.

The chain recombines TRBV19 with TRBJ1-2; no clear D gene. Trimming removed 4 bases from V and 7 bases from J, with 10 bases in between. The CDR3 is 12 residues long. Germline-derived CDR1 and CDR2 are LNHDA and SQIVND (reference sequence). The CDR3 reads CASSTWAGGYTF. The CDR3 nucleotides read TGTGCCAGTAGTACGTGGGCGGGTGGCTACACCTTC.

The rearrangement uses TRBV5-8 and TRBJ1-4, with TRBD1 identical over 8 bases. The germline gives CDR1 SGHTS, CDR2 YDEGEE. V shed 7 bases and J 10 bases; nucleotides not matched to a gene: 6. This CDR3 has 12 amino acids. As DNA, the CDR3 is TGTGCCAGCGAGACAGGGGTTGGAAAACTGTTTTTT. Translation gives CASETGVGKLFF. Full variable domain (missing parts from reference TRBV5-8 and TRBJ1-4): EAGVTQSPTHLIKTRGQQATLRCSPISGHTSVYWYQQALGLGLQFLLWYDEGEERNRGNFPPRFSGRQFPNYSSELNVNALELEDSALYLCASETGVGKLFFGSGTQLSVL.

The V and J genes are TRBV7-8 and TRBJ2-2; 14 bases map to TRBD2. This CDR3 is built from 19 residues. Looked up from germline, CDR1 is SGHVS and CDR2 is FQNEAQ. With 5 bases clipped from V and 3 bases from J, the junction kept 11 bases outside the gene matches. The CDR3 is CASSQTRTSGGRYTGELFF. DNA for the CDR3: TGTGCCAGCAGCCAGACCCGGACTAGCGGGGGGCGGTACACCGGGGAGCTGTTTTTT. The full variable domain, in which reference TRBV7-8 and TRBJ2-2 provide the parts outside the CDR3, is GAGVSQSPRYKVAKRGQDVALRCDPISGHVSLFWYQQALGQGPEFLTYFQNEAQLDKSGLPSDRFFAERPEGSVSTLKIQRTQQEDSAVYLCASSQTRTSGGRYTGELFFGEGSRLTVL.

This clone was recorded a few times. The chain recombines TRBV28 with TRBJ1-4, with D perhaps matching TRBD1 (6 bases). This CDR3 has 13 residues. Germline V lookup: CDR1 MDHEN, CDR2 SYDVKM. The ends were cut back, 8 bases at V and 8 bases at J, with 15 bases in the middle. The CDR3 loop is CASSGGLVEKLFF. The CDR3 DNA sequence: TGTGCCAGCTCTGGGGGCTTGGTGGAAAAACTGTTTTTT.

V is TRBV5-6 and J is TRBJ1-1; 7 positions match TRBD1. CDR1 is SGHDT and CDR2 is YYEEEE in the germline V gene. There are 14 residues in the CDR3. J was trimmed by 3 bases and V by 1 base; bases with no gene match: 3. The CDR3 region has the DNA TGTGCCAGCAGCTTGAGGGGGCTTTACACTGAAGCTTTCTTT. This gives the protein CASSLRGLYTEAFF.

The J gene is TRBJ1-3, the V gene TRBV6-5, with 8 bases aligning to TRBD1. V lost 4 bases and J lost 4; bases outside the gene matches: 6. Germline CDR1 MNHEY, CDR2 SVGAGI. This CDR3 contains 15 residues. The CDR3 bases are TGTGCCAGCAGTTCAGCCGGGACAGGAGGAAACACCATATATTTT. Translation: CASSSAGTGGNTIYF.

This chain connects TRBV28 to TRBJ1-6; TRBD1 matches at 7 bases. Per the germline V gene, CDR1 is MDHEN and CDR2 is SYDVKM. This CDR3 comprises 15 residues. V gave up 10 bases and J gave up 7 bases; unmatched junction bases: 13. The CDR3 region is CAIKPSRQGNSPLHF. In nucleotides, the CDR3 is TGTGCCATTAAACCTTCGAGACAGGGAAATTCACCCCTCCACTTT.

The chain uses TRBV2 and TRBJ1-6, with unresolved D. CDR3 length equals 15 residues. V was clipped by 5 bases and J by 5 bases, with 13 bases between them. Looked up from germline, CDR1 is SNHLY and CDR2 is FYNNEI. The CDR3 DNA reads TGTGCCAGCAGTCTACGGGATCCCAATAATTCACCCCTCCACTTT. Translated: CASSLRDPNNSPLHF.

This clone occurred a few times. The gene calls are TRBV19 and TRBJ2-1, with TRBD1 matching over 9 bases. The V and J ends lost 4 bases and 2 bases, in that order; junction bases with no gene match: 3. This CDR3 is 15 amino acids long. The germline gives CDR1 LNHDA, CDR2 SQIVND (reference sequence). Here the CDR3 reads CASSTGQGTYNEQFF. DNA of the CDR3: TGTGCCAGTAGTACTGGACAGGGGACCTACAATGAGCAGTTCTTC.